This T cell receptor beta chain was observed in a study of blood T cell repertoires in COVID-19. In the original analysis: Amplification of reference gene primers provided the estimated nucleated cell counts. The table came from immunoSEQ multiplex PCR; TCRdb's copy has only in-frame clones and leaves some out. V, J and clone size were drawn from that table, and D and trimming were deduced from the DNA. The sample has 200,000 to 250,000 clones, around nine tenths seen once. Germline-derived CDR1 and CDR2 are SGHTA and FQGNSA. Between the trimmed V and J ends, which lost 6 bases and 2 bases, there was a span of 15 bases. The CDR3 is 15 amino acids.

Material: peripheral blood. This TCR was recovered from a woman aged 18-29 years who had recovered from COVID-19. The chain carries TRBV7-2 and TRBJ2-3; D is perhaps TRBD1 (5 bases). CDR3 in DNA: TGTGCCAGCAGTATTTCCCCGGACAACACAGATACGCAGTATTTT. It codes for CASSISPDNTDTQYF.